Listed below are T cell receptor beta chains from one sample, sequenced in a study of cytomegalovirus exposure and HLA in healthy donors. Here immunoSEQ multiplex PCR was the method, and the copy in TCRdb shows in-frame clones only, minus some. The table has roughly 180,000 clones, more than 65% seen once; the top ten hold 2.9%. The specimen was PBMCs. These receptors originate from a female donor in good health and CMV-seronegative. Each CDR3 is given with its conserved first and last residue. Not all rows give a size; the values are once, few, many and, for expanded clones, a class.

V: TRBV5-1; size: NA; J: TRBJ2-7; CDR3: CASSLGGGQGVYEQYF
V: TRBV7-9; size: NA; J: TRBJ1-3; CDR3: CASSLGTSTGNTIYF
V: TRBV5-8; size: NA; J: TRBJ2-1; CDR3: CASSLTSGSYSYNEQFF
V: TRBV6-5; size: NA; J: TRBJ1-2; CDR3: CASSSRDRDYYTF
V: TRBV5-1; size: NA; J: TRBJ2-2; CDR3: CASSLRSGANTGELFF
V: TRBV5-6; size: NA; J: TRBJ1-1; CDR3: CASSPGVSATIFF
V: TRBV7-6; size: NA; J: TRBJ2-7; CDR3: CASSPWGDDGSREQYF
V: TRBV11-3; size: NA; J: TRBJ2-7; CDR3: CASSLGAGYEQYF
V: TRBV5-4; size: many; J: TRBJ2-1; CDR3: CASSSGTGSYNEQFF
V: TRBV6-5; size: NA; J: TRBJ2-1; CDR3: CASSGGPLEYNEQFF
V: TRBV5-1; size: few; J: TRBJ2-1; CDR3: CASSLVPAGGISPSYNEQFF
V: TRBV9; size: NA; J: TRBJ1-1; CDR3: CASSVFSGANTEAFF
V: TRBV2; size: NA; J: TRBJ2-2; CDR3: CASRAQGAVGGELFF
V: TRBV29-1; size: NA; J: TRBJ2-5; CDR3: CSVIRLGETQYF
V: TRBV6-6; size: NA; J: TRBJ2-7; CDR3: CASSYSLYEQYF
V: TRBV19; size: NA; J: TRBJ1-1; CDR3: CASSIGTGAEAFF
V: TRBV10-3; size: NA; J: TRBJ2-5; CDR3: CAIKNSAPQETQYF
V: TRBV27; size: NA; J: TRBJ1-2; CDR3: CASSLSSTGSGYTF
V: TRBV5-1; size: NA; J: TRBJ1-1; CDR3: CASSLTSMNTEAFF
V: TRBV27; size: NA; J: TRBJ1-2; CDR3: CASSALQGSNYGYTF
V: TRBV4-1; size: NA; J: TRBJ2-5; CDR3: CASSQEADRGQSETQYF
V: TRBV27; size: NA; J: TRBJ2-7; CDR3: CASRGWRREQYF
V: TRBV5-1; size: NA; J: TRBJ2-7; CDR3: CASSSGTGRYEQYF
V: TRBV30; size: NA; J: TRBJ1-2; CDR3: CAWSEPGQETVVYTF
V: TRBV4-3; size: NA; J: TRBJ2-1; CDR3: CASSQDPIGLAGSGEQFF
V: TRBV5-4; size: NA; J: TRBJ2-1; CDR3: CASSLGLADYSYNGQFF
V: TRBV19; size: NA; J: TRBJ1-1; CDR3: CASSFPPAIGGEAFF
V: TRBV7-3; size: NA; J: TRBJ2-7; CDR3: CASSITGTVLYEQYF
V: TRBV27; size: NA; J: TRBJ1-5; CDR3: CASSLPGQGGKYSNQPQHF
V: TRBV10-3; size: NA; J: TRBJ2-1; CDR3: CATRVLSSYNEQFF
V: TRBV6-5; size: NA; J: TRBJ2-3; CDR3: CASSYSGTDTQYF
V: TRBV7-9; size: once; J: TRBJ2-7; CDR3: CASSPTGGGYEQYF
V: TRBV7-9; size: NA; J: TRBJ2-4; CDR3: CSSSSGLSGLAKNIQYF
V: TRBV18; size: NA; J: TRBJ1-1; CDR3: CASSPEGFTEAFF
V: TRBV7-2; size: once; J: TRBJ1-1; CDR3: CASSLAGSGGTEAFF
V: TRBV28; size: NA; J: TRBJ2-7; CDR3: CASSLGGGDPSYEQYF
V: TRBV30; size: NA; J: TRBJ1-4; CDR3: CAWSLSGVRSSRKLFF
V: TRBV19; size: NA; J: TRBJ1-5; CDR3: CASSTSLYSNQPQHF
V: TRBV2; size: NA; J: TRBJ1-1; CDR3: CASSVSPGGNTEAFF
V: TRBV27; size: NA; J: TRBJ2-1; CDR3: CASSLGPNEQFF
V: TRBV6-5; size: NA; J: TRBJ1-2; CDR3: CASSYTRTNYGYTF
V: TRBV28; size: NA; J: TRBJ2-1; CDR3: CASSTIDNEQFF
V: TRBV13; size: NA; J: TRBJ2-1; CDR3: CASSTGLYNEQFF
V: TRBV29-1; size: NA; J: TRBJ2-7; CDR3: CSVQTGVAYEQYF
V: TRBV7-3; size: NA; J: TRBJ2-3; CDR3: CASSSSTDTQYF
V: TRBV5-1; size: NA; J: TRBJ2-7; CDR3: CASSRGSSSYEQYF
V: TRBV7-9; size: NA; J: TRBJ1-3; CDR3: CSSRKQGGSGNTIYF
V: TRBV27; size: NA; J: TRBJ2-1; CDR3: CASSLIRAGGEQFF
V: TRBV18; size: once; J: TRBJ2-5; CDR3: CASSPTSGEETQYF
V: TRBV27; size: once; J: TRBJ2-3; CDR3: CASSLSGGRGTDTQYF
V: TRBV7-9; size: NA; J: TRBJ1-1; CDR3: CASSHPKERNTEAFF
V: TRBV11-3; size: NA; J: TRBJ1-3; CDR3: CASSPPGGDTIYF
V: TRBV7-9; size: few; J: TRBJ2-7; CDR3: CSSSAHPNDRGLYEQYF
V: TRBV7-3; size: once; J: TRBJ2-5; CDR3: CASSLNDRQETQYF
V: TRBV11-3; size: NA; J: TRBJ1-1; CDR3: CASRGTQAVEAFF
V: TRBV6-1; size: NA; J: TRBJ2-7; CDR3: CASSQTSGLRYEQYF
V: TRBV25-1; size: NA; J: TRBJ2-5; CDR3: CASSEGGTRVKTQYF
V: TRBV5-8; size: NA; J: TRBJ1-1; CDR3: CASSLRLGLNTEAFF
V: TRBV28; size: NA; J: TRBJ2-7; CDR3: CASSLTGQVTYEQYF